A selection of T cell receptor beta chains follows, all from one sample in a study of technical replicates of blood from several donors. Assay used: immunoSEQ multiplex PCR; TCRdb lists only in-frame clones, some missing. The repertoire consists of tens of thousands of clones, with roughly 93% occurring once and the leading ten covering roughly 0.25%. Input material: T cells isolated from PBMCs. These receptors all come from a human donor in good health. CDR3s include the opening cysteine and the closing phenylalanine or tryptophan. The order of the fields is CDR3 protein, CDR3 DNA, CDR3 length, J gene, V gene, D gene, clone size. The D gene is left open where the match is weak. For some rows the clone size is stated as once, few or many, or as a class when expanded; others skip it.

CDR3 protein: CASSQDGTSGPQETQYF
CDR3 DNA: TGCGCCAGCAGCCAAGATGGGACTAGCGGCCCACAAGAGACCCAGTACTTC
CDR3 length: 17
J gene: TRBJ2-5
V gene: TRBV4-1
D gene: TRBD2
clone size: -

CDR3 protein: CASSLGDSRNPNQPQHF
CDR3 DNA: TGTGCCAGCAGCTTAGGGGACTCGAGGAATCCCAATCAGCCCCAGCATTTT
CDR3 length: 17
J gene: TRBJ1-5
V gene: TRBV5-5
D gene: -
clone size: -

CDR3 protein: CASSVGHSSYEQYF
CDR3 DNA: TGTGCCAGCAGCGTCGGTCACAGCTCCTACGAGCAGTACTTC
CDR3 length: 14
J gene: TRBJ2-7
V gene: TRBV5-6
D gene: -
clone size: -

CDR3 protein: CASSRTGGFYEQYF
CDR3 DNA: TGTGCCAGCAGTAGGACAGGGGGCTTTTACGAGCAGTACTTC
CDR3 length: 14
J gene: TRBJ2-7
V gene: TRBV6-1
D gene: TRBD1
clone size: -

CDR3 protein: CASSFWTSGETQYF
CDR3 DNA: TGTGCCAGCAGCTTTTGGACTAGCGGGGAGACCCAGTACTTC
CDR3 length: 14
J gene: TRBJ2-5
V gene: TRBV11-2
D gene: TRBD2
clone size: -

CDR3 protein: CASSPRGLQPQHF
CDR3 DNA: TGTGCCAGCAGCCCCAGGGGCCTTCAGCCCCAGCATTTT
CDR3 length: 13
J gene: TRBJ1-5
V gene: TRBV27
D gene: -
clone size: -

CDR3 protein: CAWSYNQETQYF
CDR3 DNA: TGTGCCTGGAGCTATAACCAAGAGACCCAGTACTTC
CDR3 length: 12
J gene: TRBJ2-5
V gene: TRBV30
D gene: -
clone size: once

CDR3 protein: CASSVPNWSSYEQYF
CDR3 DNA: TGTGCCAGCAGTGTTCCGAACTGGAGCTCCTACGAGCAGTACTTC
CDR3 length: 15
J gene: TRBJ2-7
V gene: TRBV6-1
D gene: -
clone size: -

CDR3 protein: CAWSSGQTYEQYF
CDR3 DNA: TGTGCCTGGAGTAGCGGACAGACCTACGAGCAGTACTTC
CDR3 length: 13
J gene: TRBJ2-7
V gene: TRBV30
D gene: -
clone size: -

CDR3 protein: CASSFGGYNEQFF
CDR3 DNA: TGTGCCAGCAGCTTCGGAGGGTACAATGAGCAGTTCTTC
CDR3 length: 13
J gene: TRBJ2-1
V gene: TRBV11-3
D gene: -
clone size: -

CDR3 protein: CASSVAGNANTGELFF
CDR3 DNA: TGCGCCAGCTCGGTTGCGGGAAACGCGAACACCGGGGAGCTGTTTTTT
CDR3 length: 16
J gene: TRBJ2-2
V gene: TRBV5-1
D gene: -
clone size: -

CDR3 protein: CASKMGRSTDTQYF
CDR3 DNA: TGTGCCAGTAAGATGGGCCGTAGCACAGATACGCAGTATTTT
CDR3 length: 14
J gene: TRBJ2-3
V gene: TRBV6-5
D gene: -
clone size: -

CDR3 protein: CASSPDRANTEAFF
CDR3 DNA: TGTGCCAGCAGCCCGGACAGGGCGAACACTGAAGCTTTCTTT
CDR3 length: 14
J gene: TRBJ1-1
V gene: TRBV6-5
D gene: TRBD1
clone size: -

CDR3 protein: CASSQDKGAFRTDTQYF
CDR3 DNA: TGTGCCAGCAGCCAAGATAAGGGGGCGTTCAGAACAGATACGCAGTATTTT
CDR3 length: 17
J gene: TRBJ2-3
V gene: TRBV14
D gene: TRBD1
clone size: -

CDR3 protein: CASSETRGANTIYF
CDR3 DNA: TGTGCCAGCAGTGAAACCAGGGGGGCGAACACCATATATTTT
CDR3 length: 14
J gene: TRBJ1-3
V gene: TRBV2
D gene: TRBD1
clone size: -

CDR3 protein: CASSQQGQETQYF
CDR3 DNA: TGCGCCAGCAGCCAACAGGGACAAGAGACCCAGTACTTC
CDR3 length: 13
J gene: TRBJ2-5
V gene: TRBV5-1
D gene: -
clone size: -

CDR3 protein: CASSSGLLAKNIQYF
CDR3 DNA: TGTGCCAGCAGTTCAGGGTTACTAGCCAAAAACATTCAGTACTTC
CDR3 length: 15
J gene: TRBJ2-4
V gene: TRBV28
D gene: -
clone size: -

CDR3 protein: CATEVRQGARTGELFF
CDR3 DNA: TGTGCCACCGAAGTACGGCAGGGGGCTCGTACCGGGGAGCTGTTTTTT
CDR3 length: 16
J gene: TRBJ2-2
V gene: TRBV19
D gene: TRBD1
clone size: -

CDR3 protein: CASRSGGVTGELFF
CDR3 DNA: TGCGCCAGCAGATCCGGGGGAGTTACCGGGGAGCTGTTTTTT
CDR3 length: 14
J gene: TRBJ2-2
V gene: TRBV5-1
D gene: -
clone size: -

CDR3 protein: CASSFVPSGTEAFF
CDR3 DNA: TGTGCCAGCAGCTTCGTACCTTCGGGGACTGAAGCTTTCTTT
CDR3 length: 14
J gene: TRBJ1-1
V gene: TRBV5-8
D gene: -
clone size: -

CDR3 protein: CASNQNVGLNTEAFF
CDR3 DNA: TGCGCCAGCAACCAAAACGTGGGGCTGAACACTGAAGCTTTCTTT
CDR3 length: 15
J gene: TRBJ1-1
V gene: TRBV4-1
D gene: -
clone size: few

CDR3 protein: CASMKSYVNSPLHF
CDR3 DNA: TGTGCCAGCATGAAATCCTATGTTAATTCACCCCTCCACTTT
CDR3 length: 14
J gene: TRBJ1-6
V gene: TRBV11-2
D gene: -
clone size: -

CDR3 protein: CASSAPWTGDNNYGYTF
CDR3 DNA: TGTGCCAGCAGTGCTCCTTGGACAGGGGACAATAACTATGGCTACACCTTC
CDR3 length: 17
J gene: TRBJ1-2
V gene: TRBV2
D gene: TRBD1
clone size: -

CDR3 protein: CSVVTGSGANVLTF
CDR3 DNA: TGCAGCGTTGTAACAGGCTCTGGGGCCAACGTCCTGACTTTC
CDR3 length: 14
J gene: TRBJ2-6
V gene: TRBV29-1
D gene: -
clone size: -

CDR3 protein: CASSASIRGDEQYF
CDR3 DNA: TGTGCCAGCAGCGCTTCCATCAGGGGGGACGAGCAGTACTTC
CDR3 length: 14
J gene: TRBJ2-7
V gene: TRBV6-5
D gene: -
clone size: -

CDR3 protein: CASSPSTGFYEQYF
CDR3 DNA: TGTGCCAGCAGCCCATCGACAGGGTTCTACGAGCAGTACTTC
CDR3 length: 14
J gene: TRBJ2-7
V gene: TRBV13
D gene: TRBD1
clone size: -

CDR3 protein: CAISGLQQEQFF
CDR3 DNA: TGTGCCATCAGTGGGCTACAACAGGAGCAGTTCTTC
CDR3 length: 12
J gene: TRBJ2-1
V gene: TRBV10-3
D gene: -
clone size: -

CDR3 protein: CSGLVGAPSAGARSYEQYF
CDR3 DNA: TGCAGCGGCCTGGTTGGGGCCCCTTCCGCGGGGGCCCGCTCCTACGAGCAGTACTTC
CDR3 length: 19
J gene: TRBJ2-7
V gene: TRBV29-1
D gene: -
clone size: -

CDR3 protein: CASSWTEELFF
CDR3 DNA: TGTGCCAGCAGCTGGACAGAGGAGCTGTTTTTT
CDR3 length: 11
J gene: TRBJ2-2
V gene: TRBV25-1
D gene: -
clone size: -

CDR3 protein: CASSPWTGGGHEQYF
CDR3 DNA: TGTGCCAGCAGCCCCTGGACAGGGGGCGGCCACGAGCAGTACTTC
CDR3 length: 15
J gene: TRBJ2-7
V gene: TRBV7-9
D gene: TRBD1
clone size: -

CDR3 protein: CASSSPDRGRGYTF
CDR3 DNA: TGTGCCAGCAGCTCCCCGGACAGGGGGCGCGGCTACACCTTC
CDR3 length: 14
J gene: TRBJ1-2
V gene: TRBV5-4
D gene: TRBD1
clone size: -

CDR3 protein: CASSPGLEQYF
CDR3 DNA: TGTGCCAGCAGCCCAGGACTAGAGCAGTACTTC
CDR3 length: 11
J gene: TRBJ2-7
V gene: TRBV7-8
D gene: -
clone size: -

CDR3 protein: CASEGARGVYGYTF
CDR3 DNA: TGTGCCAGCGAAGGAGCTCGGGGGGTTTATGGCTACACCTTC
CDR3 length: 14
J gene: TRBJ1-2
V gene: TRBV28
D gene: -
clone size: -

CDR3 protein: CASSLGTGTFWSNQPQHF
CDR3 DNA: TGTGCCAGCAGCCTCGGGACAGGGACATTTTGGAGCAATCAGCCCCAGCATTTT
CDR3 length: 18
J gene: TRBJ1-5
V gene: TRBV7-6
D gene: TRBD1
clone size: -

CDR3 protein: CASSPSGAGYNEQFF
CDR3 DNA: TGTGCCAGCAGCCCTTCTGGAGCGGGGTACAATGAGCAGTTCTTC
CDR3 length: 15
J gene: TRBJ2-1
V gene: TRBV5-8
D gene: TRBD2
clone size: -

CDR3 protein: CAISASGTSGGNGELFF
CDR3 DNA: TGTGCCATCAGTGCCTCCGGGACTAGCGGGGGTAACGGGGAGCTGTTTTTT
CDR3 length: 17
J gene: TRBJ2-2
V gene: TRBV10-3
D gene: TRBD2
clone size: once

CDR3 protein: CASSQDSGSSYEQYF
CDR3 DNA: TGTGCCAGCAGCCAAGATAGCGGAAGCTCCTACGAGCAGTACTTC
CDR3 length: 15
J gene: TRBJ2-7
V gene: TRBV4-2
D gene: -
clone size: -

CDR3 protein: CASSGDRGPNTEAFF
CDR3 DNA: TGTGCCAGCAGTGGCGACAGGGGGCCGAACACTGAAGCTTTCTTT
CDR3 length: 15
J gene: TRBJ1-1
V gene: TRBV6-1
D gene: TRBD1
clone size: -

CDR3 protein: CASNRLGGNDEQFF
CDR3 DNA: TGTGCCAGCAATCGACTAGGAGGGAACGATGAGCAGTTCTTC
CDR3 length: 14
J gene: TRBJ2-1
V gene: TRBV6-5
D gene: -
clone size: -

CDR3 protein: CSVEDAQGTRANYGYTF
CDR3 DNA: TGCAGCGTTGAGGATGCTCAGGGTACCAGAGCTAACTATGGCTACACCTTC
CDR3 length: 17
J gene: TRBJ1-2
V gene: TRBV29-1
D gene: -
clone size: -

CDR3 protein: CASSPGQTYTDTQYF
CDR3 DNA: TGCGCCAGCAGCCCCGGACAGACCTACACAGATACGCAGTATTTT
CDR3 length: 15
J gene: TRBJ2-3
V gene: TRBV5-1
D gene: -
clone size: -

CDR3 protein: CASSQVLAAEQYF
CDR3 DNA: TGCGCCAGCAGCCAAGTTCTAGCGGCCGAGCAGTACTTC
CDR3 length: 13
J gene: TRBJ2-7
V gene: TRBV4-1
D gene: TRBD2
clone size: -

CDR3 protein: CASSLEGTSGRAKNEQYF
CDR3 DNA: TGCGCCAGCAGCTTGGAGGGGACTAGCGGGAGGGCCAAGAACGAGCAGTACTTC
CDR3 length: 18
J gene: TRBJ2-7
V gene: TRBV5-1
D gene: TRBD2
clone size: -

CDR3 protein: CASSRTTGTLFMNTEAFF
CDR3 DNA: TGTGCCAGCAGCCGGACGACAGGGACACTATTCATGAACACTGAAGCTTTCTTT
CDR3 length: 18
J gene: TRBJ1-1
V gene: TRBV11-2
D gene: TRBD1
clone size: -

CDR3 protein: CAISGLVTGELFF
CDR3 DNA: TGTGCCATCTCGGGACTAGTGACCGGGGAGCTGTTTTTT
CDR3 length: 13
J gene: TRBJ2-2
V gene: TRBV2
D gene: TRBD2
clone size: -

CDR3 protein: CASHGTLTQETQYF
CDR3 DNA: TGCGCCAGCCATGGGACTCTCACCCAAGAGACCCAGTACTTC
CDR3 length: 14
J gene: TRBJ2-5
V gene: TRBV5-1
D gene: -
clone size: -